This T cell receptor (beta chain) comes out of a study of T-cell reconstitution after alpha-beta-depleted transplantation in children. Preparation of the TCRbeta library was carried out with unique molecular identifiers. TCRdb re-derived calls from the PCR reads in MiXCR, one entry per CDR3 protein. Of 300,000 to 400,000 distinct CDR3 sequences in the sample, 23% were seen once. The study's findings and limits: Most T-cell counts and diversity one year after the transplant came from T cells that were newly produced. Surviving recipient T cells and thymic progenitors underlay high day-60 TCRbeta diversity in some patients.

With regard to this clonotype: Its antigen remains unidentified.

The sample was PBMCs, mostly from graft donor cells, taken 180 days after TCRalphabeta/CD19-depleted stem cell transplant. This receptor was obtained from a male patient younger than 18 who had a stem cell transplant for acute lymphoblastic leukemia, so the T cells may come from the graft donor.

The CDR3 DNA reads as TGTGCCAGCGGACTAGCGGGACCACGAATCCAAGAGACCCAGTACTTC. It specifies CASGLAGPRIQETQYF. The chain has TRBV7-6 and TRBJ2-5; 12 nucleotides agree with TRBD2. V was pared by 8 bases and J by 1 base, with 8 bases of the junction left unmatched. The CDR3 extends over 16 amino acids. CDR1 is SGHVS and CDR2 is FNYEAQ in the germline V gene.